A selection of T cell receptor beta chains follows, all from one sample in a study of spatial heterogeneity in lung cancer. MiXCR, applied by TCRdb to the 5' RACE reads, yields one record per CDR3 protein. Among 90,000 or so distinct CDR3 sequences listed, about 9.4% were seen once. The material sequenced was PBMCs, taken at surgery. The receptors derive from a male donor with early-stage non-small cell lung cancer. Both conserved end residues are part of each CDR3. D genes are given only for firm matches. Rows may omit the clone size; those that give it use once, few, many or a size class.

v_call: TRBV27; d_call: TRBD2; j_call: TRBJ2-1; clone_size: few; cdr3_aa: CASSQRGNEQFF; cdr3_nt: TGTGCCAGCAGCCAGCGGGGCAATGAGCAGTTCTTC
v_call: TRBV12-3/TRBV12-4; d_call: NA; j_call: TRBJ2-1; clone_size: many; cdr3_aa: CASSFGTGFNEQFF; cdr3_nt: TGTGCCAGCAGTTTTGGGACTGGCTTCAATGAGCAGTTCTTC
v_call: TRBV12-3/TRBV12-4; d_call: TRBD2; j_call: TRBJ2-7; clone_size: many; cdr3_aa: CASSPASGRGYEQYF; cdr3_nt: TGTGCCAGCAGTCCGGCTAGCGGGAGGGGGTACGAGCAGTACTTC
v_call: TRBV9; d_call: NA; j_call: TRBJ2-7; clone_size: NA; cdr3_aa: CASSVEAGAYEQYF; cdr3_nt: TGTGCCAGCAGCGTAGAGGCAGGGGCCTACGAGCAGTACTTC
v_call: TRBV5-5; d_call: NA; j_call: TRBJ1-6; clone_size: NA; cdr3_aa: CASSSQAGVVSSPLHF; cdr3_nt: TGTGCCAGCAGTTCACAGGCAGGAGTAGTTTCATCACCCCTCCACTTT
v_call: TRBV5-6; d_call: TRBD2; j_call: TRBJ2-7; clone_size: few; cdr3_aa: CASSLRGLATDEQYF; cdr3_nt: TGTGCCAGCAGCTTGCGGGGACTAGCTACCGACGAGCAGTACTTC
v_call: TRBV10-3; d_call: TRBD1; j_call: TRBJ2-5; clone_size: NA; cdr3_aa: CAISLGDSLQETQYF; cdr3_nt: TGTGCCATCAGCCTAGGGGACAGTCTCCAAGAGACCCAGTACTTC
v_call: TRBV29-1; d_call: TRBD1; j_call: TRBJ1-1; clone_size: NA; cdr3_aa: CSVGAGGTEAFF; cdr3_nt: TGCAGCGTTGGGGCAGGGGGCACTGAAGCTTTCTTT
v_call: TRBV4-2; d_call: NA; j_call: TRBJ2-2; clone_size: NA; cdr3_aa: CASSHQNTGELFF; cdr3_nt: TGTGCCAGCAGCCACCAGAACACCGGGGAGCTGTTTTTT
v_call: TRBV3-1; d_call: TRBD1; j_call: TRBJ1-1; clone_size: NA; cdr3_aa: CASSQPTGGDTEAFF; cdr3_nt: TGTGCCAGCAGCCAACCGACAGGGGGCGACACTGAAGCTTTCTTT
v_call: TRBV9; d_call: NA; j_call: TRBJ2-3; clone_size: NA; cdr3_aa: CASSVALHTDTQYF; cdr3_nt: TGTGCCAGCAGCGTAGCACTGCACACAGATACGCAGTATTTT
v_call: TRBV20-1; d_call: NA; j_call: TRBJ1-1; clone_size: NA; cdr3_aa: CSAIQVLNTEAFF; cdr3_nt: TGCAGTGCTATACAGGTATTGAACACTGAAGCTTTCTTT
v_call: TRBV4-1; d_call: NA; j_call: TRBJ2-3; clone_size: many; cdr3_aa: CASSQLDRRTDTQYF; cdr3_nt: TGCGCCAGCAGCCAACTCGACAGACGCACAGATACGCAGTATTTT
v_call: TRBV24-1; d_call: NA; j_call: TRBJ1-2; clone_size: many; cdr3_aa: CATSDPTHSYGYTF; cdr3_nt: TGTGCCACCAGTGACCCGACGCACAGCTATGGCTACACCTTC
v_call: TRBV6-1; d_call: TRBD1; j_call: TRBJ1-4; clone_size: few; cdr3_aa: CASSLRTGRNEKLFF; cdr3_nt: TGTGCCAGCAGTCTCCGGACAGGGAGGAATGAAAAACTGTTTTTT
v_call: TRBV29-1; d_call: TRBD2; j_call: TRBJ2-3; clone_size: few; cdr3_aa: CSVLLAGEDTQYF; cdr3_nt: TGCAGCGTCCTACTAGCGGGGGAAGATACGCAGTATTTT